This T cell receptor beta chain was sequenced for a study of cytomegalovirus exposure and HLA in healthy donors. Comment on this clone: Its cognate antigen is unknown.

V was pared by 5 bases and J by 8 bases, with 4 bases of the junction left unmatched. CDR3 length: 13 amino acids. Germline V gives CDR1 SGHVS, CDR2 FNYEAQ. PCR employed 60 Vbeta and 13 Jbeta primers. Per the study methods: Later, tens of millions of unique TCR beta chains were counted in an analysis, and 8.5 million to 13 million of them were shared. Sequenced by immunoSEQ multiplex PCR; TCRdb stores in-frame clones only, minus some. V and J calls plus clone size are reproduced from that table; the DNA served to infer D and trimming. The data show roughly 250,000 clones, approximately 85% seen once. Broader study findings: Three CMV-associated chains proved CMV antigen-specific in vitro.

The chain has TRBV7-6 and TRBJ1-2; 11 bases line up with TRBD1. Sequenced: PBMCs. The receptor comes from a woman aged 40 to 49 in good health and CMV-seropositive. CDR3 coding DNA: TGTGCCAGCAGCCCGGGACAGGGGGACGGCTACACCTTC. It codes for CASSPGQGDGYTF.